This T cell receptor (beta chain) comes out of a study of blood T cells in healthy people across ages. General observations from the study: PBMCs went unsorted, and a conclusive naive versus antigen-experienced comparison was therefore prevented. With donor CMV status unknown, expanded clonotype changes were possibly confounded.

The germline V gene encodes CDR1 MNHEY and CDR2 SMNVEV (reference sequence). V was shortened by 10 bases and J by 2 bases, with 15 bases between the two germline ends. The CDR3 runs 13 residues. A J-beta primer mix and a sample-barcoded 5' primer were used in a second PCR of roughly 6 to 11 cycles. TCRdb reprocessed the 5' RACE reads via MiXCR and lists one record per CDR3 protein. The sample lists around 900,000 distinct CDR3 sequences; roughly 51% were seen once. Comment on this clonotype: The antigen is unknown.

Sequencing used blood. This TCR derives from a woman aged 55-69 years in good health. The genes are TRBV27 and TRBJ2-7, with D maybe TRBD2 (5 bases). CDR3 coding DNA: TGTGCCACCCGACTATTTGGAACCTACGAGCAGTACTTC. Translating it yields CATRLFGTYEQYF.